The sequence of this T cell receptor (beta chain) was determined in a study of T cell changes during pregnancy in multiple sclerosis. Sequencing used immunoSEQ multiplex PCR; TCRdb keeps in-frame clones, though not all of them. The sample consists of some 99,000 clones, 93% of them appearing once. The CDR3 is made up of 19 amino acids. The germline V gene encodes CDR1 KGHSH and CDR2 LQKENI. Trimming cost V 0 bases and J 1 base, with 16 bases left between them. The specimen was peripheral blood, collected after pregnancy. The J gene is TRBJ2-6, the V gene TRBV18, with D possibly TRBD2 on 5 matching bases. This receptor was obtained from a female donor with multiple sclerosis, enrolled in a pregnancy study. CDR3 amino acids: CASSPPGAQIVSGANVLTF. CDR3 DNA sequence: TGTGCCAGCTCACCACCGGGAGCACAGATCGTTTCTGGGGCCAACGTCCTGACTTTC.